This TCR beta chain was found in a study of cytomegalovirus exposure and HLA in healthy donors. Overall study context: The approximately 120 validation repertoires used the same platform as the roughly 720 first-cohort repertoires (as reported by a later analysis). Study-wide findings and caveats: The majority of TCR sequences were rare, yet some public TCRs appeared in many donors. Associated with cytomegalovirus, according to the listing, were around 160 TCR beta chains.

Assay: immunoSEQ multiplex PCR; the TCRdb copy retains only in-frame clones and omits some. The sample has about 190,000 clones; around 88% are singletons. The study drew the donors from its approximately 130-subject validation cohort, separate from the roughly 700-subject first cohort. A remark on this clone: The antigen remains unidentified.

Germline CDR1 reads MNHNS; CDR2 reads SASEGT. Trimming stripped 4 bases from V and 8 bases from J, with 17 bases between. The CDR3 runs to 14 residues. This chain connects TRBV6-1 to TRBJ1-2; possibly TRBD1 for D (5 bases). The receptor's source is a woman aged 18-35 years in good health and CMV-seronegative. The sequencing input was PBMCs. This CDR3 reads CASSVDDQGTGYTF. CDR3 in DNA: TGTGCCAGCAGTGTGGACGACCAGGGAACGGGCTACACCTTC.